One and the same sample provided the 14 T cell receptor beta chains below, sequenced in a study of regulatory T cells in long-lasting Graves disease. Arm-PCR of CDR3 regions with iRepertoire HTBI primers generated TCR beta libraries. MiXCR was run by TCRdb on the multiplex PCR reads, yielding one entry per CDR3 protein. The data hold over 500,000 distinct CDR3 sequences, with approximately 16% observed a single time. Time point: newly diagnosed GD, antithyroid drugs for less than 3 months. From PBMCs, RNA was extracted and then used to make the TCR library. The data were also submitted as part of a second study, on T cells in Graves' hyperthyroidism and ophthalmopathy.

The specimen comprised peripheral blood mononuclear cells (PBMCs), sampled at new diagnosis, from a patient treated with antithyroid drugs. Receptor source: a man aged 18 to 30 with Graves disease.

A few counts support this clonotype. The J gene is TRBJ1-1, the V gene TRBV18; D is possibly TRBD1 (6 bases). V was shortened by 4 bases and J by 3 bases, with 15 bases between the two germline ends. This CDR3 region has 15 residues. Germline CDR1 KGHSH, CDR2 LQKENI. CDR3 nucleotide sequence: TGTGCCAGCTCACTGACGTGGGGGGCAGACACTGAAGCTTTCTTT. Amino acid sequence: CASSLTWGADTEAFF.

The chain carries TRBV7-9 and TRBJ2-3; no clear D gene. In germline, CDR1 is SEHNR, CDR2 FQNEAQ (reference sequence). This CDR3 comprises 14 residues. Trimming stripped 4 bases from V and 0 bases from J, with 8 bases between. CDR3 amino acids: CASSYGLSTDTQYF. CDR3 nucleotides: TGTGCCAGCAGCTACGGGTTAAGCACAGATACGCAGTATTTT. Variable domain in full (rest from reference TRBV7-9 and TRBJ2-3): DTGVSQNPRHKITKRGQNVTFRCDPISEHNRLYWYRQTLGQGPEFLTYFQNEAQLEKSRLLSDRFSAERPKGSFSTLEIQRTEQGDSAMYLCASSYGLSTDTQYFGPGTRLTVL.

This clonotype was detected ten times or more. The chain is built from TRBV20-1 and TRBJ1-2; 9 bases line up with TRBD1. In germline, CDR1 is DFQATT, CDR2 SNEGSKA (reference sequence). CDR3 length equals 12 residues. Trimming took 6 bases from V and 5 from J; bases not matched to a gene: 4. The CDR3 protein is CSATGTGYGYTF. The DNA of the CDR3 is TGCAGTGCAACCGGGACAGGGTATGGCTACACCTTC.

This clonotype was seen only a few times. This chain connects TRBV20-1 to TRBJ2-1, with a weak D call TRBD2 (6 bases). Germline assignment: CDR1 DFQATT and CDR2 SNEGSKA (reference sequence). The length of the CDR3 is 15 residues. Between the trimmed V and J ends, which lost 5 bases and 4 bases, there was a span of 18 bases. The CDR3 loop is CSAGQSQRVYNEQFF. DNA of the CDR3: TGCAGTGCTGGACAATCTCAGCGGGTGTACAATGAGCAGTTCTTC.

This clonotype was detected ten times or more. V gene TRBV11-1 combines with J gene TRBJ2-5; the D gene is possibly TRBD2 (6 bases). CDR3 size: 17 residues. Germline CDR1 is SGHAT and CDR2 is FQDESV (reference sequence). Trimming removed 4 bases from V and 5 bases from J, with 23 bases in between. The DNA of the CDR3 is TGTGCCAGCAGCTCCTGGGGGGTAGCGGAGACGAGGGAGACCCAGTACTTC. It is translated as CASSSWGVAETRETQYF.

Concerning this clonotype: A clone one base away is much larger, so this may be a read error. The gene calls are TRBV7-9 and TRBJ2-1; D may be TRBD2 (6 bases). This CDR3 is built from 14 residues. The germline gives CDR1 SEHNR, CDR2 FQNEAQ (reference sequence). The CDR3 DNA reads as TGTGCCAGCAGCTTAGCGCCCGCCGGGGGTGAGCAGTCCTTC. It encodes CASSLAPAGGEQSF.

This clonotype was detected many times. The chain couples TRBV28 to TRBJ2-7, with 10 positions matching TRBD2. CDR3 size: 16 residues. The V gene end was trimmed by 6 bases and the J gene end by 3 bases; junction bases not matched to a gene: 11. The germline V gene encodes CDR1 MDHEN and CDR2 SYDVKM. CDR3 region: CASSRLLAGEVYEQYF. The CDR3 DNA reads TGTGCCAGCAGCCGCCTGCTAGCGGGAGAGGTCTACGAGCAGTACTTC.

This clonotype was observed a few times. V is TRBV7-2 and J is TRBJ2-1; D ambiguous. Germline V lookup: CDR1 SGHTA, CDR2 FQGNSA. The CDR3 is 15 residues long. Trimming shortened V by 5 bases and J by 2 bases, and 13 bases separated the two germline ends. The CDR3: CASSPSTSTYNEQFF. The CDR3 coding sequence is TGTGCCAGCAGCCCGAGCACATCCACCTACAATGAGCAGTTCTTC.

V and J are TRBV12-5 and TRBJ2-5; D uncertain. V shed 5 bases and J shed 1 base, with 11 bases lying between them. This CDR3 is 14 amino acids long. Germline CDR1 reads LGHNT; CDR2 reads FRNRAP. The CDR3 is CASGTLGLQETQYF. DNA of the CDR3: TGTGCTAGTGGTACTTTAGGGCTCCAAGAGACCCAGTACTTC.

In its sample, this clonotype was seen many times. V gene TRBV3-1 combines with J gene TRBJ2-7; possible D gene TRBD1, 6 bases. Germline loops: CDR1 LGHDT, CDR2 YNNKEL (reference sequence). The CDR3 extends over 13 amino acids. Trimming cost V 4 bases and J 6 bases, with 13 bases left between them. For the CDR3, the DNA is TGTGCCAGCAGCCCCGGGACAATACTCGAGCAGTACTTC. It yields the protein CASSPGTILEQYF.

The chain is built from TRBV24-1 and TRBJ1-1, with 7 positions matching TRBD1. J gave up 7 bases and V 4 bases, and 5 bases lay outside the gene matches. The CDR3 extends over 13 amino acids. Germline assignment: CDR1 KGHDR and CDR2 SFDVKD. The CDR3 sequence is CATSDPTGYEAFF. The CDR3 bases are TGTGCCACCAGTGACCCGACAGGGTATGAAGCTTTCTTT.

In this sample, this clonotype turned up many times. The rearrangement uses TRBV11-2 and TRBJ2-4; perhaps TRBD2 as D (6 bases). Trimming took off 3 bases at V and 0 bases at J, with 9 bases between the two ends. Germline values: CDR1 SGHAT, CDR2 FQNNGV. The CDR3 totals 15 residues. CDR3 residues: CASSLGRTAKNIQYF. CDR3 nucleotides: TGTGCCAGCAGCTTGGGGAGGACAGCCAAAAACATTCAGTACTTC.

This chain links TRBV7-6 with TRBJ2-5; D gene unclear. In germline, CDR1 is SGHVS, CDR2 FNYEAQ. There are 14 residues in the CDR3. V was clipped by 1 base and J by 5 bases, with 11 bases between them. In DNA form, the CDR3 reads TGTGCCAGCAGCTTAGGGACGACATGGGAGACCCAGTACTTC. This encodes CASSLGTTWETQYF.

The V call is TRBV30, the J call TRBJ1-6; maybe TRBD1 (5 bases). V lost 2 bases and J 8 bases, leaving 13 bases between the germline ends. The germline gives CDR1 GTSNPN, CDR2 SVGIG (reference sequence). The CDR3 extends over 14 amino acids. The DNA for the CDR3 is TGTGCCTGGAGTCTAACCCTCAGGGATTCACCCCTCCACTTT. It encodes CAWSLTLRDSPLHF.